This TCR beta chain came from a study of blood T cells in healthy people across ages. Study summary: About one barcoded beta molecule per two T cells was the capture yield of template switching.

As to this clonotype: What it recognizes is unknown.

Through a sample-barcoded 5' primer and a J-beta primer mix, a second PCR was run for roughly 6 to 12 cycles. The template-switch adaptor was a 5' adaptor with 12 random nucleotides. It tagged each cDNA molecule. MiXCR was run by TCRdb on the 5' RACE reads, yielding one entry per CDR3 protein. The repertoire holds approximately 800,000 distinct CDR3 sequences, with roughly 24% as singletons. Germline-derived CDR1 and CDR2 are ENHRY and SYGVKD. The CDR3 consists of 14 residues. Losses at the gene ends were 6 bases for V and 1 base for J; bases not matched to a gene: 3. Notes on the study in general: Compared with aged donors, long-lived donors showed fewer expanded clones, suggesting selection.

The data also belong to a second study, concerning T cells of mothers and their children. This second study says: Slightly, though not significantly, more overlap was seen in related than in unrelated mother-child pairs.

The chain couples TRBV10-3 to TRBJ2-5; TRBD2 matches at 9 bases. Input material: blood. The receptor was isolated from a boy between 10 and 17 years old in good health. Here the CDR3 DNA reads TGTGCCATCAGGGCGGGAGGGTCCCAAGAGACCCAGTACTTC. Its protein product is CAIRAGGSQETQYF.